This passage covers 9 T cell receptor beta chains from one sample sequenced in a study of blood T cell repertoires in COVID-19. Libraries were prepared by immunoSEQ multiplex PCR; TCRdb keeps only in-frame clonotypes and omits some of them. The table includes around 100,000 clones, roughly 88% detected once. Sequences were obtained from peripheral blood. All receptors come from a woman in her seventies who had recovered from COVID-19.

The chain has TRBV5-1 and TRBJ1-1; D is perhaps TRBD1 (5 bases). Between the trimmed V and J ends, which lost 0 bases and 5 bases, there was a span of 14 bases. This CDR3 contains 15 residues. CDR1 and CDR2 (germline): SGHRS, YFSETQ. The CDR3 loop reads CASSLDGREETEAFF. CDR3 nucleotide sequence: TGCGCCAGCAGCTTGGACGGCAGGGAGGAGACTGAAGCTTTCTTT.

The V gene is TRBV7-3, the J gene TRBJ2-3; D perhaps matches TRBD1 (6 bases). The CDR3 sequence is 17 residues long. Germline CDR1 reads SGHTA; CDR2 reads FQGTGA. V was trimmed by 2 bases and J by 5 bases, leaving 20 bases between them. The CDR3 sequence is CASSLLGTGLARDTQYF. In DNA form, the CDR3 reads TGTGCCAGCAGCTTACTTGGAACAGGGTTAGCCCGAGATACGCAGTATTTT.

This clone occurred a few times. The rearrangement links TRBV30 to TRBJ1-3; no firm D call. The CDR3 sequence is 13 residues long. V lost 4 bases and J lost 0, with 7 bases in between. The germline CDR1 and CDR2 sequences are GTSNPN and SVGIG (reference sequence). DNA of the CDR3: TGTGCCTGGAATGACAACTCTGGAAACACCATATATTTT. Translation gives CAWNDNSGNTIYF.

This clone was seen more than once but under ten times. V and J are TRBV30 and TRBJ1-1; D is possibly TRBD1 (5 bases). The CDR3 contains 15 residues. V lost 2 bases and J 4 bases, leaving 17 bases between the germline ends. CDR1 is GTSNPN, CDR2 SVGIG, per germline (reference sequence). As DNA, the CDR3 is TGTGCCTGGAGTAATTTCGACCAGGGATTCACTGAAGCTTTCTTT. Amino acid sequence: CAWSNFDQGFTEAFF. The entire variable domain, with the rest obtained from reference TRBV30 and TRBJ1-1, is as follows: SQTIHQWPATLVQPVGSPLSLECTVEGTSNPNLYWYRQAAGRGLQLLFYSVGIGQISSEVPQNLSASRPQDRQFILSSKKLLLSDSGFYLCAWSNFDQGFTEAFFGQGTRLTVV.

J is TRBJ2-1 and V is TRBV9; 13 nucleotides align to TRBD2. The junction had 3 bases not matched to a gene; V was cut back by 3 bases and J by 6 bases. CDR3 length: 15 residues. Per germline, CDR1 SGDLS and CDR2 YYNGEE. This CDR3 is CASSAGLAGANEQFF. The CDR3 nucleotides read TGTGCCAGCAGCGCAGGACTAGCGGGAGCCAATGAGCAGTTCTTC.

The chain is built from TRBV4-2 and TRBJ1-6; D might be TRBD1 (6 bases). Trimming removed 0 bases at V and 10 bases at J, with 13 bases between. CDR1 and CDR2 from the germline V gene are LGHNA and YNFKEQ. The CDR3 is 15 residues long. The CDR3 region is CASSQDPGADSPLHF. CDR3 DNA: TGTGCCAGCAGCCAAGATCCAGGGGCCGACTCACCCCTCCACTTT.

The rearrangement uses TRBV21-1 and TRBJ2-7; TRBD1 was called by the table and not checked on the DNA. TRBV21-1 is deemed a pseudogene. The CDR3 covers 17 residues. This chain's CDR3 is CASSAKPEGQGAREQYF. The CDR3, as DNA: TGTGCCAGCAGCGCAAAGCCGGAGGGACAGGGGGCGCGGGAGCAGTACTTC.

V usage is TRBV7-9 and J usage is TRBJ2-2; TRBD2 agrees at 7 bases. This CDR3 is built from 15 residues. Germline lookup yields CDR1 SEHNR and CDR2 FQNEAQ (reference sequence). Losses at the gene ends were 6 bases for V and 3 bases for J; bases not matched to a gene: 7. CDR3 in amino acids: CASRRQGGYTGELFF. CDR3 bases: TGTGCCAGCAGGCGGCAGGGAGGGTACACCGGGGAGCTGTTTTTT. The full variable domain, in which reference TRBV7-9 and TRBJ2-2 provide the parts outside the CDR3, is DTGVSQNPRHKITKRGQNVTFRCDPISEHNRLYWYRQTLGQGPEFLTYFQNEAQLEKSRLLSDRFSAERPKGSFSTLEIQRTEQGDSAMYLCASRRQGGYTGELFFGEGSRLTVL.

J is TRBJ2-4 and V is TRBV10-3, with 10 bases lining up with TRBD2. The CDR3 contains 14 residues. Germline V lookup: CDR1 ENHRY, CDR2 SYGVKD. With V trimmed by 0 bases and J by 8 bases, 1 base remained unmatched. CDR3 amino acids: CAISESTSGDIQYF. Written as DNA, the CDR3 is TGTGCCATCAGTGAGTCAACTAGCGGGGACATTCAGTACTTC.